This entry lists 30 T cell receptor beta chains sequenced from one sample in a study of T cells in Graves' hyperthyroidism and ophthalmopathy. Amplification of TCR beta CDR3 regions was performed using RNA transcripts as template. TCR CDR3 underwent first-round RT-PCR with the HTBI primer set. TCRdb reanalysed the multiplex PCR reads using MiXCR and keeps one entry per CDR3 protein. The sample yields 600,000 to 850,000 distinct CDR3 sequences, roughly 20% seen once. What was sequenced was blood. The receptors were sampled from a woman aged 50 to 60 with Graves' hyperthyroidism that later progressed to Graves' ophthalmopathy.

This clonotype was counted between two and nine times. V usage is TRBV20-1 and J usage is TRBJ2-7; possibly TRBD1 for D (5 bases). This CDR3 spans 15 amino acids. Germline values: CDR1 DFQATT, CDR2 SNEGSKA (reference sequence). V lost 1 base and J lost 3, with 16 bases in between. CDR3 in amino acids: CSARAQGPRVYEQYF. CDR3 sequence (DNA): TGCAGTGCTAGAGCCCAAGGGCCCAGGGTCTACGAGCAGTACTTC.

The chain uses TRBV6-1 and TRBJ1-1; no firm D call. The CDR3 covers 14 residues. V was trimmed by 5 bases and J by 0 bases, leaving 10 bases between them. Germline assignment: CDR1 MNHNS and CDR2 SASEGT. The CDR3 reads CASSNTPMNTEAFF. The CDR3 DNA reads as TGTGCCAGCAGTAATACACCCATGAACACTGAAGCTTTCTTT.

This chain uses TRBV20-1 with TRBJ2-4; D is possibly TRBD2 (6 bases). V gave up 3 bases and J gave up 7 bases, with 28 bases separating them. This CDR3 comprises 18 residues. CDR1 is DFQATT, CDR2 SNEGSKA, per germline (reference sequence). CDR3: CSASSIFQGLKLKNIQYF. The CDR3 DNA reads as TGCAGTGCTAGCTCTATCTTCCAGGGACTGAAATTAAAGAACATTCAGTACTTC.

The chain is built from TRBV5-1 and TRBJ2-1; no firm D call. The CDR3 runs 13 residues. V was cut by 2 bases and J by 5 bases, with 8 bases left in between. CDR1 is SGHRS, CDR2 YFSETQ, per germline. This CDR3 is CASSFPLNNEQFF. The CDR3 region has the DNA TGCGCCAGCAGCTTCCCTCTTAACAATGAGCAGTTCTTC.

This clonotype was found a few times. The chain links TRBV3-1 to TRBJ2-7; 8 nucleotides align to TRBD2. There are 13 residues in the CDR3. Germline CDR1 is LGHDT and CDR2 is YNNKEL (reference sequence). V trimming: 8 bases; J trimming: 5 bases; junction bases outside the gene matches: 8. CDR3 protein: CASRGGGRDEQYF. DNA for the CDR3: TGTGCCAGCCGGGGGGGGGGCCGGGACGAGCAGTACTTC.

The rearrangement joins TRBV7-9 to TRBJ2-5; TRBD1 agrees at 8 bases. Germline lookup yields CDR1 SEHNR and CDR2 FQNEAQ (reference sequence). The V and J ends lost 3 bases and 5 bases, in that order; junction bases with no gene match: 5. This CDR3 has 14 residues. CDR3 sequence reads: CASSFSDRVETQYF. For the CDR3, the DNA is TGTGCCAGCAGCTTCTCGGACAGGGTCGAGACCCAGTACTTC.

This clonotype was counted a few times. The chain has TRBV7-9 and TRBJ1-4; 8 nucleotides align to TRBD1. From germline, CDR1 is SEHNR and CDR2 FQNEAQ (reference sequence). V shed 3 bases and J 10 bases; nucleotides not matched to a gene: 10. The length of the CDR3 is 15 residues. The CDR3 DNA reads TGTGCCAGCAGCTTGGGAGACAGGGGTGCAGCAAAACTGTTTTTT. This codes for CASSLGDRGAAKLFF.

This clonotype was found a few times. CDR3 in amino acids: CASSGDRGLQETQYF. The CDR3 bases are TGTGCCAGCAGTGGGGACAGGGGGCTCCAAGAGACCCAGTACTTC. The chain has TRBV2 and TRBJ2-5, with TRBD1 matching over 12 bases. This CDR3 spans 15 amino acids. Per germline, CDR1 SNHLY and CDR2 FYNNEI. Unmatched junction bases numbered 1, after V lost 4 bases and J lost 1 base. Using reference TRBV2 and TRBJ2-5 for the parts outside the CDR3, the full variable domain is EPEVTQTPSHQVTQMGQEVILRCVPISNHLYFYWYRQILGQKVEFLVSFYNNEISEKSEIFDDQFSVERPDGSNFTLKIRSTKLEDSAMYFCASSGDRGLQETQYFGPGTRLLVL.

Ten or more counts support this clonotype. The CDR3 spells CASSLEAGPGDTQYF. DNA of the CDR3: TGTGCCAGCAGCTTAGAGGCAGGGCCGGGAGATACGCAGTATTTT. The chain is built from TRBV11-2 and TRBJ2-3, with a weak D call TRBD1 (5 bases). Germline CDR1 and CDR2: SGHAT and FQNNGV. The CDR3 covers 15 residues. V was clipped by 0 bases and J by 5 bases, with 12 bases between them. The variable domain in full, completed from reference TRBV11-2 and TRBJ2-3, reads EAGVAQSPRYKIIEKRQSVAFWCNPISGHATLYWYQQILGQGPKLLIQFQNNGVVDDSQLPKDRFSAERLKGVDSTLKIQPAKLEDSAVYLCASSLEAGPGDTQYFGPGTRLTVL.

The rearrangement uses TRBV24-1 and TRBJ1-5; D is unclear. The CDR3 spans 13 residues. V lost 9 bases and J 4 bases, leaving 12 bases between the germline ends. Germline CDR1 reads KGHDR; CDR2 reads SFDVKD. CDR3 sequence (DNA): TGTGCCACCGCTATGAGGTGGAATCAGCCCCAGCATTTT. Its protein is CATAMRWNQPQHF.

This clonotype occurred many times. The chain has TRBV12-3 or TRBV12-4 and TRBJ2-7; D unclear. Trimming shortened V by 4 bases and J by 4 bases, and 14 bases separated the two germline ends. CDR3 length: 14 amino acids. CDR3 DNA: TGTGCCAGCAGTTCCCCTGGACGAAGATACGAGCAGTACTTC. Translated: CASSSPGRRYEQYF.

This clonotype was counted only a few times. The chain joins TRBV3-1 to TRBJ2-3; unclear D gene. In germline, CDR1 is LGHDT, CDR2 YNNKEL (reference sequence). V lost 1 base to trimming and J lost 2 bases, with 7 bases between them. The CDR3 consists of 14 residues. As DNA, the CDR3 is TGTGCCAGCAGCCAAGCCCCTAACACAGATACGCAGTATTTT. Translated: CASSQAPNTDTQYF.

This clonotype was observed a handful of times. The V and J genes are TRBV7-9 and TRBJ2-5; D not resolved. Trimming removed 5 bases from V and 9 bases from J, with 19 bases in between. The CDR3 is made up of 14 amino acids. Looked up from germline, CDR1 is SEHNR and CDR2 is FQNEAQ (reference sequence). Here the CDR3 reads CASSPRALYWAQYF. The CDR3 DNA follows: TGTGCCAGCAGCCCCCGGGCGTTGTATTGGGCCCAGTACTTC.

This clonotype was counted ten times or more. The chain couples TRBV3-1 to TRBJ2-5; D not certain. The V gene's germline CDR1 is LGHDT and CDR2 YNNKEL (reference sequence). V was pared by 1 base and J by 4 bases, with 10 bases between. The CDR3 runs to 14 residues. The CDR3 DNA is TGTGCCAGCAGCCAAGTCCCCCTCGGAGAGACCCAGTACTTC. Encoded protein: CASSQVPLGETQYF.

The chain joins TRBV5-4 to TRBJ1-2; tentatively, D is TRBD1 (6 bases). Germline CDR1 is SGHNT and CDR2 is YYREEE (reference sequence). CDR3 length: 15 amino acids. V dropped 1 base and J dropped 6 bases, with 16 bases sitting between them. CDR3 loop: CASSLPTGMYNGYTF. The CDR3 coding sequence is TGTGCCAGCAGCTTGCCTACAGGGATGTATAATGGCTACACCTTC. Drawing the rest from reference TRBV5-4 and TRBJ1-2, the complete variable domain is ETGVTQSPTHLIKTRGQQVTLRCSSQSGHNTVSWYQQALGQGPQFIFQYYREEENGRGNFPPRFSGLQFPNYSSELNVNALELDDSALYLCASSLPTGMYNGYTFGSGTRLTVV.

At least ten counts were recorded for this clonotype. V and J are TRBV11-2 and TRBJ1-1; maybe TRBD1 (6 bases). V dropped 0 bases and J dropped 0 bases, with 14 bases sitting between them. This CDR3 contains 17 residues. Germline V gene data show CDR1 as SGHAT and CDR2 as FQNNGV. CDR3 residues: CASSLERDTPVNTEAFF. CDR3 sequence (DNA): TGTGCCAGCAGCTTAGAACGGGACACACCCGTGAACACTGAAGCTTTCTTT.

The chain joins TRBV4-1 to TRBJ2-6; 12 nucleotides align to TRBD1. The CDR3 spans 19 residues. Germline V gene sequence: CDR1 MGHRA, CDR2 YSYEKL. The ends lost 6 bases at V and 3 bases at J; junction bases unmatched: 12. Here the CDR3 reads CASRLYPGQGARGANVLTF. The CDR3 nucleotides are TGCGCCAGCAGGCTCTACCCGGGACAGGGGGCTCGTGGGGCCAACGTCCTGACTTTC.

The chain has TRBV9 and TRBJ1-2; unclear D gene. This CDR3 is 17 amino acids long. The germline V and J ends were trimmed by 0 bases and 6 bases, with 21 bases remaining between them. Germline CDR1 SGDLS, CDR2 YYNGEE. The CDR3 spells CASSVEISQVGPHGYTF. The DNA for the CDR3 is TGTGCCAGCAGCGTAGAGATCTCGCAGGTCGGTCCTCATGGCTACACCTTC. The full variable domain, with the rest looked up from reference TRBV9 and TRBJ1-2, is DSGVTQTPKHLITATGQRVTLRCSPRSGDLSVYWYQQSLDQGLQFLIQYYNGEERAKGNILERFSAQQFPDLHSELNLSSLELGDSALYFCASSVEISQVGPHGYTFGSGTRLTVV.

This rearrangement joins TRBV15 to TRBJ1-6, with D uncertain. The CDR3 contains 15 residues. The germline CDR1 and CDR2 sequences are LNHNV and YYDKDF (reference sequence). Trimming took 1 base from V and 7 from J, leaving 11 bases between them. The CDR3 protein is CATSRATLGNSPLHF. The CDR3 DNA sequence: TGTGCCACCAGCAGAGCGACATTGGGGAATTCACCCCTCCACTTT. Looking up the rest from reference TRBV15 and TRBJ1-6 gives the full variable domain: DAMVIQNPRYQVTQFGKPVTLSCSQTLNHNVMYWYQQKSSQAPKLLFHYYDKDFNNEADTPDNFQSRRPNTSFCFLDIRSPGLGDTAMYLCATSRATLGNSPLHFGNGTRLTVT.

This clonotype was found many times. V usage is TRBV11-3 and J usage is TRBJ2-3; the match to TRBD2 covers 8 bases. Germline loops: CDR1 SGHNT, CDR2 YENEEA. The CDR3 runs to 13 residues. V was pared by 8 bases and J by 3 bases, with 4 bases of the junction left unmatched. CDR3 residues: CASRGGETDTQYF. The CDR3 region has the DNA TGTGCCAGCCGGGGGGGTGAAACAGATACGCAGTATTTT.

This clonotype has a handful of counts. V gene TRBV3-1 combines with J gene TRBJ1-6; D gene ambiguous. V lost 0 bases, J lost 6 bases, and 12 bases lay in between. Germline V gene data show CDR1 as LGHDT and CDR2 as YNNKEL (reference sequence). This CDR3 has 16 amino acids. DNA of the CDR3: TGTGCCAGCAGCCAAGAGGTGTCACACCTTAATTCACCCCTCCACTTT. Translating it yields CASSQEVSHLNSPLHF.

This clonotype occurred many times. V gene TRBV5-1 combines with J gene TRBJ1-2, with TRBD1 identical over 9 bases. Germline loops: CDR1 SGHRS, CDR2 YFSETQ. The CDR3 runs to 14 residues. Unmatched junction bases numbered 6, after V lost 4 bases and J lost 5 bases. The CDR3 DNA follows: TGCGCCAGCAGCCCAGCGGACAGGGGTTATGGCTACACCTTC. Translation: CASSPADRGYGYTF.

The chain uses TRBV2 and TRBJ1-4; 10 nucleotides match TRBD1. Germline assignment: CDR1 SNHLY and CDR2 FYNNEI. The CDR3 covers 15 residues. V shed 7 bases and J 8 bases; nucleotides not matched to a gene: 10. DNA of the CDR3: TGTGCCAGCATCCCAACGACAGGGGGCGGAGAAAAACTGTTTTTT. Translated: CASIPTTGGGEKLFF.

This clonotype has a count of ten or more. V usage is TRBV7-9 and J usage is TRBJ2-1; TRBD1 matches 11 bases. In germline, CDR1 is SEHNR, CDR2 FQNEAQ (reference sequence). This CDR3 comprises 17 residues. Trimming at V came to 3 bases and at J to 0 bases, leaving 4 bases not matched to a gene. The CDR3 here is CASSFGQGAGSYNEQFF. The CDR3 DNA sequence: TGTGCCAGCAGCTTTGGACAGGGGGCGGGCTCCTACAATGAGCAGTTCTTC. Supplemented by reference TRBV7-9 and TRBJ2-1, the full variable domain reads DTGVSQNPRHKITKRGQNVTFRCDPISEHNRLYWYRQTLGQGPEFLTYFQNEAQLEKSRLLSDRFSAERPKGSFSTLEIQRTEQGDSAMYLCASSFGQGAGSYNEQFFGPGTRLTVL.

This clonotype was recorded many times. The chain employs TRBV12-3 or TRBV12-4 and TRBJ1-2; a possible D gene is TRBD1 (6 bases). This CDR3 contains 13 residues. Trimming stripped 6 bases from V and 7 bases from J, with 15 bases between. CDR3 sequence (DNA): TGTGCCAGCAGAAGGACAGCCTCGGTTGGCTACACCTTC. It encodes CASRRTASVGYTF.

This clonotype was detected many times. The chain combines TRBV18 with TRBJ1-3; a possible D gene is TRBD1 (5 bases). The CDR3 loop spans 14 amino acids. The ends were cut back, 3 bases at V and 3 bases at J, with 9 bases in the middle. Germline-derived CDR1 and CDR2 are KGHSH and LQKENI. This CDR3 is CASSPEGHGNTIYF. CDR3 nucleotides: TGTGCCAGCTCACCCGAGGGGCATGGAAACACCATATATTTT.

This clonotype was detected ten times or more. The CDR3 DNA reads TGTGCCATCAGTGCCGAAGGCGATGCTGGTGGCTACACCTTC. Translating gives CAISAEGDAGGYTF. This sequence joins TRBV10-3 and TRBJ1-2; D unclear. This CDR3 region has 14 residues. V was clipped by 4 bases and J by 7 bases, with 16 bases between them. The germline CDR1 and CDR2 sequences are ENHRY and SYGVKD.

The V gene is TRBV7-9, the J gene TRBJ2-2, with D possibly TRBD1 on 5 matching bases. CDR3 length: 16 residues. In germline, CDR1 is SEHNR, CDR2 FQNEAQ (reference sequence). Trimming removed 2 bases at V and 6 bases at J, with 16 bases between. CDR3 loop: CASSLSFTGGAGELFF. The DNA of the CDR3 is TGTGCCAGCAGCTTAAGTTTTACAGGCGGAGCCGGGGAGCTGTTTTTT.

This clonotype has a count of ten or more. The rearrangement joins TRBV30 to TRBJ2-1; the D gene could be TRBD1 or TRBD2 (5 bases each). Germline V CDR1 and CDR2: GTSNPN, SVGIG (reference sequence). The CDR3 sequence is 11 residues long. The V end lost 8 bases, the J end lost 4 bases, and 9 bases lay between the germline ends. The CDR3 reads CAVRGYNEQFF. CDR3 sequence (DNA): TGTGCCGTGAGGGGATACAATGAGCAGTTCTTC.

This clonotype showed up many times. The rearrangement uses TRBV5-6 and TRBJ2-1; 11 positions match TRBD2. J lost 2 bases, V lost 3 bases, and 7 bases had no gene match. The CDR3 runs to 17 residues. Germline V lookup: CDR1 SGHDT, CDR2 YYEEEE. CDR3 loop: CASSYDSGGVPYNEQFF. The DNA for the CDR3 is TGTGCCAGCAGCTACGATAGCGGGGGGGTCCCCTACAATGAGCAGTTCTTC.